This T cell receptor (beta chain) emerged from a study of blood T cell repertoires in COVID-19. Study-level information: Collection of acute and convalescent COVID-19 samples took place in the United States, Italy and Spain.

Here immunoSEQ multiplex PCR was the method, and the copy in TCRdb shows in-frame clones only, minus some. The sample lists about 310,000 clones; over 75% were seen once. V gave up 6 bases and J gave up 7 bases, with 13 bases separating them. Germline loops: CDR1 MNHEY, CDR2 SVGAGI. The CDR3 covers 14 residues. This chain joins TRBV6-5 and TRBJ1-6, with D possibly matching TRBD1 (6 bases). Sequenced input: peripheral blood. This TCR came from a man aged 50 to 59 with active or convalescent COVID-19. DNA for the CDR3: TGTGCCAGCAGCCGTACCCAGGGGAATTCACCCCTCCACTTT. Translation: CASSRTQGNSPLHF.